These 27 T cell receptor beta chains were sequenced from one sample in a study of read filtering for tumor transcriptome and immune sequencing (TCRdb year 2020). The sequencing machine was an Illumina HiSeq 4000. TCR libraries were constructed from about 400 ng RNA using the Immunoverse kit, and molecular barcoded adaptors covering alpha/delta and beta/gamma chains were employed. The public sequencing data were trimmed at Q25 with fastp and processed into clonotypes with MiXCR by TCRdb, which kept only in-frame beta chains. Entries are consolidated by CDR3 protein sequence, retaining the most common genes and DNA. In this sample the table shows 39,000 or so distinct CDR3 sequences, 13% of which occur a single time. Together, the top ten hold 30% of the sample. The sequencing sample was made of a population of CD138-negative cells sorted from bone marrow. The sample's cell subset or site label is to be understood as: bone marrow mononuclear cells depleted of CD138+ plasma/myeloma cells by negative magnetic selection. All receptors derive from a donor aged 40 or older with multiple myeloma.

This clonotype has a count of ten or more. V gene TRBV20-1 combines with J gene TRBJ2-3; no definite D call. Germline lookup yields CDR1 DFQATT and CDR2 SNEGSKA (reference sequence). V gave up 4 bases and J gave up 2 bases, with 19 bases separating them. CDR3 length: 16 residues. CDR3 region: CSATADILTYTDTQYF. The CDR3 bases are TGCAGTGCTACGGCTGACATTCTCACCTACACAGATACGCAGTATTTT.

This clonotype occurred a few times. The chain carries TRBV20-1 and TRBJ1-5; TRBD1 might be the D (5 bases). The CDR3 sequence is 16 residues long. Trimming removed 0 bases at V and 4 bases at J, with 16 bases between. Germline CDR1 is DFQATT and CDR2 is SNEGSKA (reference sequence). CDR3 nucleotide sequence: TGCAGTGCTAGAGATTTCGACAGCTTTATAAATCAGCCCCAGCATTTT. This gives the protein CSARDFDSFINQPQHF.

In its sample, this clonotype was seen a few times. The chain employs TRBV7-9 and TRBJ1-1, with 8 bases matching TRBD1. V dropped 5 bases and J dropped 0; count of bases not matched to a gene: 5. Per germline, CDR1 SEHNR and CDR2 FQNEAQ (reference sequence). The CDR3 extends over 15 amino acids. The chain's CDR3 is CASSPRTGLNTEAFF. For the CDR3, the DNA is TGTGCCAGCAGCCCCCGGACAGGGCTGAACACTGAAGCTTTCTTT.

This clonotype appeared a few times. A far more abundant clone sits one base away, making this likely a read error. The chain carries TRBV12-3 or TRBV12-4 and TRBJ2-1, with a tentative D call TRBD2 (5 bases). The CDR3 has 12 amino acids. CDR3 coding DNA: TGTGCCAGCAGTAGGACTTACAGTGAGCAGTTCTTC. It codes for CASSRTYSEQFF.

This clonotype was detected many times. V is TRBV7-8 and J is TRBJ2-1; D gene unclear. The length of the CDR3 is 13 residues. The V gene lost 0 bases and the J gene lost 6 bases, with 6 bases spanning the gap. Germline values: CDR1 SGHVS, CDR2 FQNEAQ. CDR3 residues: CASSLAQFNEQFF. The CDR3 bases are TGTGCCAGCAGCTTAGCGCAATTCAATGAGCAGTTCTTC.

This clonotype was counted at least ten times. In DNA, the CDR3 is TGCGCCAGCAGCCTCGGACAGGGACCTGCTTCGGATACGCAGTATTTT. Translating gives CASSLGQGPASDTQYF. This sequence joins TRBV5-1 and TRBJ2-3; 8 nucleotides align to TRBD1. The CDR3 is 16 amino acids. Germline V lookup: CDR1 SGHRS, CDR2 YFSETQ. Trimming removed 4 bases from V and 6 bases from J; junction bases left unmatched: 13. Full variable domain (outside the CDR3, taken from reference TRBV5-1 and TRBJ2-3): KAGVTQTPRYLIKTRGQQVTLSCSPISGHRSVSWYQQTPGQGLQFLFEYFSETQRNKGNFPGRFSGRQFSNSRSEMNVSTLELGDSALYLCASSLGQGPASDTQYFGPGTRLTVL.

On this clonotype itself: In this CDR3 the conserved last residue, phenylalanine or tryptophan, is missing, so a read error is likely. The DNA is left out, because the CDR3 cannot be placed on it with certainty; the CDR3 is given as TCRdb lists it. V usage is TRBV6-2 or TRBV6-3 and J usage is TRBJ2-1. Germline V gene data show CDR1 as MNHEY and CDR2 as SVGEGT. The length of the CDR3 is 12 amino acids, counting both ends. CDR3: CASSLKYNEQVC.

Concerning this clonotype: It may be a read error: a sequence one base away is much more abundant. The J gene is TRBJ2-7, the V gene TRBV4-2; 11 nucleotides agree with TRBD1. Per the germline V gene, CDR1 is LGHNA and CDR2 is YNFKEQ. This CDR3 is 15 amino acids long. CDR3 nucleotide sequence: TGTGCCGGCAGCCAAGGGACAGGGGGAATGTACGAGCAGTACTTC. This encodes CAGSQGTGGMYEQYF.

CDR3 DNA sequence: TGCAGTGCTGGCCTCTTTGACGGTGGGCAGTTCTTC. Its protein product is CSAGLFDGGQFF. The chain joins TRBV20-1 to TRBJ2-1; D is uncertain. There are 12 residues in the CDR3. CDR1 is DFQATT and CDR2 is SNEGSKA in the germline V gene (reference sequence). The germline V and J ends were trimmed by 5 bases and 12 bases, with 17 bases remaining between them.

This clonotype was detected many times. V is TRBV7-2 and J is TRBJ2-1; D remains unclear. The V gene lost 0 bases and the J gene lost 0 bases, with 6 bases spanning the gap. The V gene's germline CDR1 is SGHTA and CDR2 FQGNSA. The CDR3 is 15 amino acids. This CDR3 reads CASSLAVSSYNEQFF. As DNA, the CDR3 is TGTGCCAGCAGCTTAGCGGTTAGCTCCTACAATGAGCAGTTCTTC.

The sample holds many counts of this clonotype. The chain joins TRBV3-1 to TRBJ2-3; tentative D call: TRBD1 (6 bases). V dropped 0 bases and J dropped 6 bases, with 13 bases sitting between them. CDR1 and CDR2 (germline): LGHDT, YNNKEL (reference sequence). The CDR3 loop spans 15 amino acids. CDR3 sequence reads: CASSQDRGHHDTQYF. The DNA for the CDR3 is TGTGCCAGCAGCCAAGATAGGGGACATCACGATACGCAGTATTTT.

This clonotype was counted many times. This rearrangement joins TRBV20-1 to TRBJ2-7, with 9 bases lining up with TRBD2. The CDR3 has 14 amino acids. Germline values: CDR1 DFQATT, CDR2 SNEGSKA (reference sequence). V trimming: 3 bases; J trimming: 1 base; junction bases outside the gene matches: 4. The CDR3 DNA reads as TGCAGTGCTAGGATAGCGGGAGTTTCCTACGAGCAGTACTTC. It specifies CSARIAGVSYEQYF.

In its sample, this clonotype was seen many times. J is TRBJ2-7 and V is TRBV6-2 or TRBV6-3; D is perhaps TRBD1 or TRBD2 (5 bases each). Trimming removed 6 bases at V and 4 bases at J, with 7 bases between. There are 11 residues in the CDR3. Looked up from germline, CDR1 is MNHEY and CDR2 is SVGEGT. The CDR3 protein is CASSEGYEQYF. In DNA, the CDR3 is TGTGCCAGCAGCGAGGGGTACGAGCAGTACTTC.

This clonotype was seen once. A single base is all that separates this from a far larger clone, so a read error is likely. The J gene is TRBJ2-3, the V gene TRBV4-1; D perhaps matches TRBD1 (5 bases). Germline CDR1 is MGHRA and CDR2 is YSYEKL. The CDR3 is made up of 18 amino acids. CDR3 sequence (DNA): TGCGCCAGCAGCCTAACCAATGGCGGCTCCCCACACACAGGTACGCAGTATTTT. Protein sequence: CASSLTNGGSPHTGTQYF.

Points on this clonotype: This may stem from a read error, because a much larger clone lies one nucleotide away. The chain links TRBV5-1 to TRBJ1-1; D uncertain. CDR3 length: 10 amino acids. In germline, CDR1 is SGHRS, CDR2 YFSETQ. V lost 7 bases to trimming and J lost 6 bases, with 7 bases between them. CDR3 amino acids: CASPKSEAFF. The DNA of the CDR3 is TGCGCCAGCCCGAAGTCTGAAGCTTTCTTT. Drawing the rest from reference TRBV5-1 and TRBJ1-1, the complete variable domain is KAGVTQTPRYLIKTRGQQVTLSCSPISGHRSVSWYQQTPGQGLQFLFEYFSETQRNKGNFPGRFSGRQFSNSRSEMNVSTLELGDSALYLCASPKSEAFFGQGTRLTVV.

This clonotype was picked up many times. The genes are TRBV2 and TRBJ2-2; D unresolved. The V gene lost 3 bases and the J gene lost 5 bases, with 16 bases spanning the gap. CDR3 size: 16 residues. Germline V lookup: CDR1 SNHLY, CDR2 FYNNEI. This CDR3 is CASSEGSARYTGELFF. The CDR3 DNA is TGTGCCAGCAGTGAGGGGTCAGCACGATATACCGGGGAGCTGTTTTTT.

This clonotype was seen many times. This rearrangement joins TRBV29-1 to TRBJ2-3, with a possible D match to TRBD2 (5 bases). This CDR3 region has 15 residues. The V and J ends lost 3 bases and 2 bases respectively, with 15 bases between them. The germline V gene has CDR1 SQVTM and CDR2 ANQGSEA. The CDR3 here is CSVEEARSNTDTQYF. The CDR3 bases are TGCAGCGTTGAGGAGGCCCGATCCAACACAGATACGCAGTATTTT.

This clonotype was counted ten times or more. V gene TRBV5-1 combines with J gene TRBJ2-1, with 12 bases fitting TRBD2. The CDR3 is 15 residues long. Germline V gene lookup returns CDR1 SGHRS and CDR2 YFSETQ. J was trimmed by 7 bases and V by 4 bases; bases with no gene match: 6. The CDR3 loop reads CASSEASGRENEQFF. The CDR3 DNA follows: TGCGCCAGCAGCGAGGCTAGCGGGAGGGAAAATGAGCAGTTCTTC.

In its sample, this clonotype ranks as medium-sized. This chain connects TRBV9 to TRBJ2-3; D may correspond to TRBD1 or TRBD2 (6 bases each). Trimming stripped 3 bases from V and 1 base from J, with 15 bases between. Germline V lookup: CDR1 SGDLS, CDR2 YYNGEE. The CDR3 covers 16 residues. In nucleotides, the CDR3 is TGTGCCAGCAGCGAGGGGGGCGGAGAAGGCACAGATACGCAGTATTTT. This codes for CASSEGGGEGTDTQYF.

This clonotype was found many times. The chain joins TRBV5-1 to TRBJ2-5, with 8 positions matching TRBD2. The trim removed 0 bases at V and 3 bases at J, leaving 16 bases unmatched. CDR1 and CDR2 (germline): SGHRS, YFSETQ. This CDR3 spans 19 amino acids. The CDR3 DNA reads as TGCGCCAGCAGCTTGGCCGGTACTTTTCGGAGCGGGAGAGAAGAGACCCAGTACTTC. Protein: CASSLAGTFRSGREETQYF.

This clonotype was recorded a few times. One base away lies a much larger clone, so this may be a sequencing read error. The CDR3 DNA follows: TGTGCCAGCGGCCCCGCCACCGGGGAGCTGTTTTTT. Its protein is CASGPATGELFF. This sequence joins TRBV7-9 and TRBJ2-2; D is ambiguous. The CDR3 length is 12 residues. Germline V gives CDR1 SEHNR, CDR2 FQNEAQ (reference sequence). The germline V and J ends were trimmed by 8 bases and 4 bases, with 8 bases remaining between them.

This clonotype is a singleton in its sample. The junction departs from the called germline gene at one end, perhaps through a read error. This rearrangement joins TRBV5-1 to TRBJ2-1; 7 bases line up with TRBD1. The length of the CDR3 is 16 residues. CDR1 is SGHRS, CDR2 YFSETQ, per germline. CDR3 loop: CASSLSTGARGNEQSF. DNA for the CDR3: TGTGCCAGCAGTTTGAGTACAGGGGCGAGGGGCAATGAGCAGTCCTTC.

This clonotype was recorded at least ten times. DNA of the CDR3: TGTGCCAGCAGCTTACTCTCCTCAGAAGTTTGGCAGTACTTC. It yields the protein CASSLLSSEVWQYF. The rearrangement links TRBV5-5 to TRBJ2-7; the D is unclear. Deletions cut 2 bases from V and 9 bases from J, with 18 bases between. The CDR3 length is 14 residues. Per the germline V gene, CDR1 is SGHKS and CDR2 is YYEKEE (reference sequence). Variable domain in full (rest from reference TRBV5-5 and TRBJ2-7): DAGVTQSPTHLIKTRGQQVTLRCSPISGHKSVSWYQQVLGQGPQFIFQYYEKEERGRGNFPDRFSARQFPNYSSELNVNALLLGDSALYLCASSLLSSEVWQYFGPGTRLTVT.

This clonotype came up a few times. The chain has TRBV12-3 or TRBV12-4 and TRBJ2-4; D tentatively reads TRBD1 or TRBD2 (5 bases each). The CDR3 length is 16 residues. The ends were cut back, 7 bases at V and 0 bases at J, with 16 bases in the middle. CDR3 DNA: TGTGCCAGCACCCTCGGGACGGCACTAGCCAAAAACATTCAGTACTTC. It encodes CASTLGTALAKNIQYF.

This clonotype was seen repeatedly, ten times or more. The chain couples TRBV7-2 to TRBJ2-1; 12 positions match TRBD2. The CDR3 spans 16 residues. The ends lost 1 base at V and 10 bases at J; junction bases unmatched: 8. Germline assignment: CDR1 SGHTA and CDR2 FQGNSA. The CDR3 is CASSLGLAGGPYEQFF. The DNA of the CDR3 is TGTGCCAGCAGCTTAGGCCTAGCGGGAGGGCCTTACGAGCAGTTCTTC. The full variable domain, with the rest looked up from reference TRBV7-2 and TRBJ2-1, is GAGVSQSPSNKVTEKGKDVELRCDPISGHTALYWYRQSLGQGLEFLIYFQGNSAPDKSGLPSDRFSAERTGGSVSTLTIQRTQQEDSAVYLCASSLGLAGGPYEQFFGPGTRLTVL.

This clonotype showed up many times. V is TRBV2 and J is TRBJ1-1, with D maybe TRBD1 (6 bases). The CDR3 is 14 amino acids. The ends were cut back, 6 bases at V and 1 base at J, with 12 bases in the middle. Germline V CDR1 and CDR2: SNHLY, FYNNEI. As DNA, the CDR3 is TGTGCCAGCAGGCCATTGGACAGGAACACTGAAGCTTTCTTT. Amino acids: CASRPLDRNTEAFF.

Only a few counts were recorded for this clonotype. The gene calls are TRBV12-3 or TRBV12-4 and TRBJ1-2; the D gene is possibly TRBD1 (6 bases). This CDR3 has 13 amino acids. Trimming pared 3 bases from V and 8 bases from J, leaving 13 bases between. CDR3 in amino acids: CASSLGDTLGYTF. DNA of the CDR3: TGTGCCAGCAGTTTGGGGGACACCCTCGGCTACACCTTC.